These T cell receptor beta chains were read from a single sample in a study of cytomegalovirus exposure and HLA in healthy donors. Profiling relied on immunoSEQ multiplex PCR, and the TCRdb table lists in-frame clones only, not all of them. The sample comprises fewer than 130,000 clones, over 60% of which are singletons, and around 5.1% rests with the top ten. Specimen: PBMCs. The receptors were gathered from a female donor in good health and CMV-seropositive. CDR3s leave out the opening cysteine and the closing phenylalanine or tryptophan.

V gene,CDR3 protein
TRBV5-1,ASSLGVVSGNTIY
TRBV6-4,ASSDSTNNEQF
TRBV28,ASTGLVYNEQF
TRBV7-9,ASSLLVGGGLDEQF
TRBV7-6,ASSTGQGSVSPLH
TRBV5-4,ASRFGLAGLFTDTQY
TRBV9,ASSITQGNGYT
TRBV15,ATSRGKTDTYNEQF
TRBV5-1,ASSFRQEQF
TRBV2,ASSRTETNEQF
TRBV7-2,ASSRVLFYEQY
TRBV5-1,ASSFRGGSYNEQF
TRBV2,ASLGLAGVGEQF
TRBV7-8,ASSLASSRGLDTQY
TRBV6-1,ASAGQGNYGYT
TRBV6-5,ASSYFRGDEQF
TRBV7-9,ASSQIVTGRGNTGELF
TRBV9,ASSTRGLVTEAF
TRBV11-2,ASSWTSGAYNEQF
TRBV30,AWKTSGIREQY
TRBV5-1,ASSLAWVTGEPATLH
TRBV23-1,ASSHPPTKGRKSNQPQH
TRBV19,ASSIGLRDRAYEQY
TRBV10-3,AISGGTGLKDTQY
TRBV9,ASSVGRDYGYT
TRBV7-9,ASSLGALAGDSSTDTQY
TRBV19,ASSINRGRQF
TRBV30,AWTDRGSPRYEQY
TRBV5-1,ASSFGGLAGGSTDTQY
TRBV6-1,ASRGARTGTGTQY
TRBV9,ASSVGAETSTDTQY
TRBV4-2,ASSQRSDWSGTEAF
TRBV15,ATSREGSGGPRNQETQY
TRBV19,ATQQGALNYGYT
TRBV28,ASSFNAWGEDNYGYT
TRBV7-2,ASSSTSGGAGDTQY
TRBV10-2,ASDQFARGDTEAF
TRBV19,ASSRQGSNQPQH
TRBV7-9,ASSPGQSNEKLF
TRBV9,ASSVVGGNTEAF
TRBV6-6,ASRSQPGQGYEQY
TRBV4-2,ASSQSGTGGLADTQY
TRBV28,ASLVQGGNAF
TRBV20-1,SAQAGNTIY
TRBV6-1,AITEGLFSGNTIY
TRBV4-1,ASSQDYTKRSPLH